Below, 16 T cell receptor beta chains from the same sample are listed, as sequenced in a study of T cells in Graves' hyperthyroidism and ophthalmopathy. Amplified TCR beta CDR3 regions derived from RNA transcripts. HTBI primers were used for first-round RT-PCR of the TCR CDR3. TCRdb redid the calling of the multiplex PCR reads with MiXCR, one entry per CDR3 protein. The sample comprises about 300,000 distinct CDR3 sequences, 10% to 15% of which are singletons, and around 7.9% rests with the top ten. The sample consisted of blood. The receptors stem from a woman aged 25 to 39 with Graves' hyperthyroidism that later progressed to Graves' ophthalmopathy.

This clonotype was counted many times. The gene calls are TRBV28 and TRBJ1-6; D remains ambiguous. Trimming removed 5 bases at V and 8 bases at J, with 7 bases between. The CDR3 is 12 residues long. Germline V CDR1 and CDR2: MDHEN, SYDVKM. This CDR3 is CASSIGDSPLHF. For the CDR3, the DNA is TGTGCCAGCAGTATAGGAGATTCACCCCTCCACTTT.

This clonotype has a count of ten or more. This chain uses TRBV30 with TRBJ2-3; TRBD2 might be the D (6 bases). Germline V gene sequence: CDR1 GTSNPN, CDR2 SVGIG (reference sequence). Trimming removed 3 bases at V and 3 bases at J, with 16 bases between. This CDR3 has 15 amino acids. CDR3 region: CAWRAGWVHTDTQYF. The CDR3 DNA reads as TGTGCCTGGAGAGCGGGTTGGGTCCATACAGATACGCAGTATTTT.

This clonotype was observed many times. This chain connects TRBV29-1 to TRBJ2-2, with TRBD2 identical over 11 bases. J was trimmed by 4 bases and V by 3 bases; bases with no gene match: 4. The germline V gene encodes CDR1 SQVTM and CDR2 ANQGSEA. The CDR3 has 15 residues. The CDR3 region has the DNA TGCAGCGTTGAGTTACTAGCGGGAGCCACCGGGGAGCTGTTTTTT. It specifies CSVELLAGATGELFF.

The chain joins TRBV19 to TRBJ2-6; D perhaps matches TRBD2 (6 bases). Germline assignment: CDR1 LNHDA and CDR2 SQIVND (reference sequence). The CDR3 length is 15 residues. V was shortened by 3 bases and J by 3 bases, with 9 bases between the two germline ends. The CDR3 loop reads CASSMGRYGANVLTF. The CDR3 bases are TGTGCCAGTAGTATGGGGAGGTATGGGGCCAACGTCCTGACTTTC.

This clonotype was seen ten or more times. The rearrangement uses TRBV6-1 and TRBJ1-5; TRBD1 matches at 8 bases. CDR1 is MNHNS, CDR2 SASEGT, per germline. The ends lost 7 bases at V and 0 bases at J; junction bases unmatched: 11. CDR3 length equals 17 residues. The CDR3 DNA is TGTGCCAGCACAGGACAGGGAAAAGGGGGTAGCAATCAGCCCCAGCATTTT. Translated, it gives CASTGQGKGGSNQPQHF.

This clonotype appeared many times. The CDR3 region is CASSGLSSEQYF. CDR3 coding DNA: TGTGCCAGCAGCGGATTGAGTTCCGAGCAGTACTTC. This sequence joins TRBV7-6 and TRBJ2-7; no definite D call. Germline-derived CDR1 and CDR2 are SGHVS and FNYEAQ. There are 12 residues in the CDR3. Trimming removed 5 bases at V and 6 bases at J, with 11 bases between.

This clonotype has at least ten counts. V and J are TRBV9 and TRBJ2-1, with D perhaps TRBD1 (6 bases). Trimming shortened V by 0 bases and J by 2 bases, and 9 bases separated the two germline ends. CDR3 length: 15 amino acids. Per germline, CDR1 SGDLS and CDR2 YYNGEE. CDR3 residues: CASSVEGVTYNEQFF. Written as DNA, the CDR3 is TGTGCCAGCAGCGTAGAGGGGGTTACCTACAATGAGCAGTTCTTC.

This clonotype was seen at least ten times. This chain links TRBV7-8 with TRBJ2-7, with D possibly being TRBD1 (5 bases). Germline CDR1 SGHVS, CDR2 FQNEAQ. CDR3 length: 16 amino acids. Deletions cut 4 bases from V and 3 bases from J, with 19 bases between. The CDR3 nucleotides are TGTGCCAGCAGCTCAGGGATTGGGGCCGGGTTCTACGAGCAGTACTTC. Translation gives CASSSGIGAGFYEQYF.

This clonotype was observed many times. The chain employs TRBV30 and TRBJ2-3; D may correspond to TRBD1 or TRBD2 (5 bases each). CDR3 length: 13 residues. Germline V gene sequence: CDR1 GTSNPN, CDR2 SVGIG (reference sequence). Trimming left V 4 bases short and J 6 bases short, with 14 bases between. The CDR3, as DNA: TGTGCCTGGAAGGGACGCTCCGCGGATACGCAGTATTTT. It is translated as CAWKGRSADTQYF. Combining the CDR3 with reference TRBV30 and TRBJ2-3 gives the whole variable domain SQTIHQWPATLVQPVGSPLSLECTVEGTSNPNLYWYRQAAGRGLQLLFYSVGIGQISSEVPQNLSASRPQDRQFILSSKKLLLSDSGFYLCAWKGRSADTQYFGPGTRLTVL.

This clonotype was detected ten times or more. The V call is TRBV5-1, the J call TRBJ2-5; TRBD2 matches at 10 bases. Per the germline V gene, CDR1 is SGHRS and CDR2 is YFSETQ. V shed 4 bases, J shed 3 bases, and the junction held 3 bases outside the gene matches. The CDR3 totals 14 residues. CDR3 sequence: CASSRTSGKETQYF. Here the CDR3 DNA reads TGCGCCAGCAGCCGGACTAGCGGTAAAGAGACCCAGTACTTC.

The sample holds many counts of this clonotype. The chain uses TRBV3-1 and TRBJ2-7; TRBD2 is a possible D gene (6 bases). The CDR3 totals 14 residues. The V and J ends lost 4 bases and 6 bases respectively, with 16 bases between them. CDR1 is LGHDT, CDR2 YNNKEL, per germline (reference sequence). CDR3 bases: TGTGCCAGCAGCCTTGGGACTGGCGGGATCGAGCAGTACTTC. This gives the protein CASSLGTGGIEQYF.

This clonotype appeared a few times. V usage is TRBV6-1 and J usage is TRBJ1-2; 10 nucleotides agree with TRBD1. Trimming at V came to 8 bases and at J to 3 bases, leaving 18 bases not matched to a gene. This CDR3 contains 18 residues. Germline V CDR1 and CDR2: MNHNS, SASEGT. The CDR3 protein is CASLPPARGQGEHYGYTF. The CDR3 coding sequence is TGTGCCAGCCTCCCTCCAGCCCGAGGACAGGGGGAACACTATGGCTACACCTTC.

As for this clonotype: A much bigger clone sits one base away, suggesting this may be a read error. In DNA, the CDR3 is TGTGCCAGTAGGGTGCCCCGGGACACCGATGAAGCTTCCTTT. Its translation: CASRVPRDTDEASF. The chain carries TRBV19 and TRBJ1-1; TRBD1 is a possible D gene (6 bases). Looked up from germline, CDR1 is LNHDA and CDR2 is SQIVND (reference sequence). The length of the CDR3 is 14 residues.

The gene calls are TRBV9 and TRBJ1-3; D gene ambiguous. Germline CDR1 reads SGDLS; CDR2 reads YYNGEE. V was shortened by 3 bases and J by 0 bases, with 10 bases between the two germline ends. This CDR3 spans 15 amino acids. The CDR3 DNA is TGTGCCAGCAGCGCGGACGGCAGCTCTGGAAACACCATATATTTT. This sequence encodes CASSADGSSGNTIYF. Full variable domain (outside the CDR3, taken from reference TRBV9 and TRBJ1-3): DSGVTQTPKHLITATGQRVTLRCSPRSGDLSVYWYQQSLDQGLQFLIQYYNGEERAKGNILERFSAQQFPDLHSELNLSSLELGDSALYFCASSADGSSGNTIYFGEGSWLTVV.

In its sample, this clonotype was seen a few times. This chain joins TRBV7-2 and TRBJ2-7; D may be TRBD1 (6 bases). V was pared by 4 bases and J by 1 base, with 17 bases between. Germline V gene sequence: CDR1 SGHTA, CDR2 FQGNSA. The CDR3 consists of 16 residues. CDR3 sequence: CASSSLQGKRSYEQYF. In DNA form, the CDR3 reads TGTGCCAGCAGCTCCCTGCAGGGGAAAAGGTCCTACGAGCAGTACTTC. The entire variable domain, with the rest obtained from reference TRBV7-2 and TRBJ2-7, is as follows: GAGVSQSPSNKVTEKGKDVELRCDPISGHTALYWYRQSLGQGLEFLIYFQGNSAPDKSGLPSDRFSAERTGGSVSTLTIQRTQQEDSAVYLCASSSLQGKRSYEQYFGPGTRLTVT.

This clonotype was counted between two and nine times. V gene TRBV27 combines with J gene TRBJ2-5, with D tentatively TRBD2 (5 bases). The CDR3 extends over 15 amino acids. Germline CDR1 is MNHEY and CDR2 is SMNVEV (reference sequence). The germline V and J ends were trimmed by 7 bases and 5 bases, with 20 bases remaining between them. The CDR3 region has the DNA TGTGCCAGCAAATCTTCCGCCGGAGGTTTTGAGACCCAGTACTTC. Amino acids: CASKSSAGGFETQYF.